The 11 T cell receptor beta chains reported below all come from one sample, sequenced in a study of OX40 agonist ivuxolimab in advanced cancers. Only in-frame clones appear in the TCRdb table, and some are missing; sequencing was by immunoSEQ multiplex PCR. The repertoire holds roughly 92,000 clones, with around 88% as singletons. This material consisted of CD4+ or CD8+ T cells sorted from blood, taken in a trial of the OX40 agonist ivuxolimab. All receptors come from an adult with an advanced solid tumor such as melanoma, head and neck, liver or kidney cancer.

The chain joins TRBV7-8 to TRBJ2-4, with D possibly TRBD2 on 5 matching bases. Germline V gives CDR1 SGHVS, CDR2 FQNEAQ. The ends were cut back, 4 bases at V and 3 bases at J, with 13 bases in the middle. The CDR3 sequence is 15 residues long. The CDR3 is CASSWSLSDKNIQYF. The CDR3, as DNA: TGTGCCAGCAGCTGGTCCCTTAGCGACAAAAACATTCAGTACTTC.

This chain uses TRBV27 with TRBJ2-7; 10 bases fit TRBD2. CDR3 length: 19 amino acids. The V gene's germline CDR1 is MNHEY and CDR2 SMNVEV (reference sequence). The V gene end was trimmed by 5 bases and the J gene end by 1 base; junction bases not matched to a gene: 17. For the CDR3, the DNA is TGTGCCAGCAGTCTAACCCGGGTACTAGCGGGACGGATGTCCTACGAGCAGTACTTC. Its translation: CASSLTRVLAGRMSYEQYF.

This chain uses TRBV27 with TRBJ2-7; 9 bases align to TRBD2. Trimming at V came to 4 bases and at J to 5 bases, leaving 12 bases not matched to a gene. Germline V gene sequence: CDR1 MNHEY, CDR2 SMNVEV (reference sequence). This CDR3 is built from 16 residues. CDR3 in DNA: TGTGCCAGCAGTTATGGCGGGGGGGCAATCCCCCACGAGCAGTACTTC. Translating gives CASSYGGGAIPHEQYF.

This clone was seen once. The J gene is TRBJ2-3, the V gene TRBV7-2; tentative D call: TRBD2 (5 bases). With 5 bases removed from V and 1 base from J, the gap between germline ends came to 16 bases. The CDR3 covers 16 residues. CDR1 is SGHTA, CDR2 FQGNSA, per germline. The CDR3 reads CASSPSRGARTDTQYF. In DNA, the CDR3 is TGTGCCAGCAGCCCGAGCCGGGGAGCTCGCACAGATACGCAGTATTTT.

This clone has more than one count but fewer than ten. The chain recombines TRBV19 with TRBJ1-5; maybe TRBD1 (6 bases). Trimming took off 2 bases at V and 7 bases at J, with 12 bases between the two ends. The CDR3 has 14 amino acids. The V gene's germline CDR1 is LNHDA and CDR2 SQIVND (reference sequence). In nucleotides, the CDR3 is TGTGCCAGTAGTATATTACAGGGATACCAGCCCCAGCATTTT. Translation: CASSILQGYQPQHF.

Only one count was recorded for this clone. The genes are TRBV27 and TRBJ2-1; 8 bases align to TRBD2. V dropped 2 bases and J dropped 8; count of bases not matched to a gene: 5. The length of the CDR3 is 14 residues. Germline V gene lookup returns CDR1 MNHEY and CDR2 SMNVEV (reference sequence). The CDR3 nucleotides read TGTGCCAGCAGTTTACGCGGGAGGAGCTATGAGCAGTTCTTC. It specifies CASSLRGRSYEQFF.

This rearrangement joins TRBV7-8 to TRBJ2-2; no clear D. This CDR3 has 12 amino acids. Trimming removed 6 bases at V and 6 bases at J, with 8 bases between. Germline CDR1 reads SGHVS; CDR2 reads FQNEAQ. The CDR3 protein is CASSPLAGELFF. The CDR3 nucleotides read TGTGCCAGCAGTCCCCTCGCCGGGGAGCTGTTTTTT.

The J gene is TRBJ2-2, the V gene TRBV19; 11 bases agree with TRBD2. Trimming took 3 bases from V and 5 from J; bases not matched to a gene: 2. The CDR3 extends over 15 amino acids. Germline V CDR1 and CDR2: LNHDA, SQIVND (reference sequence). DNA for the CDR3: TGTGCCAGTAGTATGTGGACTAGCGGGACCGGGGAGCTGTTTTTT. Amino acid sequence: CASSMWTSGTGELFF.

This clone was detected once. One junction end disagrees with the germline gene, perhaps due to a read error. The chain employs TRBV7-7 and TRBJ2-1; 10 bases align to TRBD1. The length of the CDR3 is 17 residues. Germline V gives CDR1 SSHAT, CDR2 FNYEAQ (reference sequence). CDR3 sequence reads: CASSLASPGQGMNEQFF. Here the CDR3 DNA reads TGTGCTAGCAGCTTAGCCTCACCGGGACAGGGGATGAATGAGCAGTTCTTC.

The chain joins TRBV7-3 to TRBJ2-7; 9 bases map to TRBD2. With V trimmed by 6 bases and J by 5 bases, 5 bases remained unmatched. This CDR3 spans 13 amino acids. CDR1 and CDR2 from the germline V gene are SGHTA and FQGTGA. The CDR3 DNA reads TGTGCCAGCAGTAGCGGGAGTAGAAACGAGCAGTACTTC. Residues: CASSSGSRNEQYF.

V and J are TRBV11-2 and TRBJ1-4; TRBD1 might be the D (5 bases). Germline values: CDR1 SGHAT, CDR2 FQNNGV. V was clipped by 5 bases and J by 0 bases, with 10 bases between them. The CDR3 contains 15 residues. In nucleotides, the CDR3 is TGTGCCAGCAGCCCTCTGGGGGCAACTAATGAAAAACTGTTTTTT. Its translation is CASSPLGATNEKLFF. Full variable domain (missing parts from reference TRBV11-2 and TRBJ1-4): EAGVAQSPRYKIIEKRQSVAFWCNPISGHATLYWYQQILGQGPKLLIQFQNNGVVDDSQLPKDRFSAERLKGVDSTLKIQPAKLEDSAVYLCASSPLGATNEKLFFGSGTQLSVL.